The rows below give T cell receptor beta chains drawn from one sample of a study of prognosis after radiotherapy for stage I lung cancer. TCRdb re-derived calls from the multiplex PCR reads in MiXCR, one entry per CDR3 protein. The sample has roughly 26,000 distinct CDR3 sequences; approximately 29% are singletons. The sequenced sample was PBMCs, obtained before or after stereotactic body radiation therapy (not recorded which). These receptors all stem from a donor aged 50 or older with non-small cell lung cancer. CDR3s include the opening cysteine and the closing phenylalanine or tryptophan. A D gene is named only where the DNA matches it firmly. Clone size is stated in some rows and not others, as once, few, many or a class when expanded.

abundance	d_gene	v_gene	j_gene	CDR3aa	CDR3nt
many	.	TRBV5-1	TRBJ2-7	CASSVVQQGTYEQYF	TGCGCCAGCAGCGTAGTACAGCAGGGGACCTACGAGCAGTACTTC
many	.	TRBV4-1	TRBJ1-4	CASSQARREKLFF	TGCGCCAGCAGCCAGGCTAGGAGAGAAAAACTGTTTTTT
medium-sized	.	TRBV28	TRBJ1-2	CASGFWRGDYGYTF	TGTGCCAGCGGTTTTTGGAGGGGTGACTATGGCTACACCTTC
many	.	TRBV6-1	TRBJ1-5	CASSAYPTGGGTQRVQPQHF	TGTGCCAGCAGTGCTTACCCCACGGGGGGGGGGACGCAAAGGGTTCAGCCCCAGCATTTT
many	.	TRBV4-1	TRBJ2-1	CASSQVGNRLGQFF	TGCGCCAGCAGCCAAGTGGGGAACCGGCTGGGGCAGTTCTTC
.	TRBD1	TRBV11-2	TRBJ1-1	CASSFNRGDYDQYF	TGTGCCAGCAGCTTCAACAGGGGGGACTACGATCAGTACTTT
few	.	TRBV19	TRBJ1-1	CASSNWGRVNTEAFF	TGTGCCAGTAGTAATTGGGGCAGGGTGAACACTGAAGCTTTCTTT
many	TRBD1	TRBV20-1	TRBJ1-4	CSAPTGASEKLFF	TGCAGTGCACCGACAGGGGCGAGTGAAAAACTGTTTTTT
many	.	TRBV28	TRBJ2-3	CASSLDLGGGLGTDTQYF	TGTGCCAGCAGTTTAGATCTCGGAGGGGGGCTGGGCACAGATACGCAGTATTTT
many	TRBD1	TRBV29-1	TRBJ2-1	CSVEPDRGGVNEQFF	TGCAGCGTTGAACCCGACAGGGGCGGCGTGAATGAGCAGTTCTTC
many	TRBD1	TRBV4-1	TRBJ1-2	CASSQPGQGAQSYTF	TGCGCCAGCAGCCAGCCCGGACAGGGGGCGCAGAGCTACACCTTC
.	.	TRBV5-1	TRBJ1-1	CASSWASGTEAFF	TGCGCCAGCAGCTGGGCGAGTGGCACTGAAGCTTTCTTT
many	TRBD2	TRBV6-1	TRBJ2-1	CASSILAGGYNEQFF	TGTGCCAGCAGTATACTAGCGGGAGGGTACAATGAGCAGTTCTTC
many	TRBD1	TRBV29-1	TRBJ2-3	CSFRQGRHTQYF	TGCAGCTTCCGACAGGGTCGTCATACGCAGTATTTT
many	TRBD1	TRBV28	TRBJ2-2	CASSRTGGAGTGELFF	TGTGCCAGCAGCAGGACAGGGGGCGCTGGGACCGGGGAGCTGTTTTTT
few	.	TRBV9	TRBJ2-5	CASSVAGGLGQETQYF	TGTGCCAGCAGCGTAGCGGGTGGGCTAGGTCAAGAGACCCAGTACTTC
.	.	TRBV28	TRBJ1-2	CASSRTGGYTF	TGTGCCAGCAGTCGTACAGGGGGCTACACCTTC
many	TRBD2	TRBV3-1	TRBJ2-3	CASSQGGTSGGAPDTQYF	TGTGCCAGCAGCCAAGGCGGGACTAGCGGGGGGGCCCCAGATACGCAGTATTTT
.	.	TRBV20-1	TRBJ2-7	CSAIDSGVTYEQYF	TGCAGTGCTATAGACAGCGGCGTTACCTACGAGCAGTACTTC
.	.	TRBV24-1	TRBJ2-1	CATSDLDRRDEQFF	TGTGCCACCAGTGATTTAGACCGTAGGGATGAGCAGTTCTTC
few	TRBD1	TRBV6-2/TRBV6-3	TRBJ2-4	CASIPGQGDIQYF	TGTGCCAGCATTCCTGGACAGGGTGACATTCAGTACTTC
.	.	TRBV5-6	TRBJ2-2	CASSLVGGSTGELFF	TGTGCCAGCAGCTTGGTTGGGGGTTCCACCGGGGAGCTGTTTTTT
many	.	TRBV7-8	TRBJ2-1	CASSPAWLNNEQFF	TGTGCCAGCAGCCCAGCCTGGCTTAACAATGAGCAGTTCTTC
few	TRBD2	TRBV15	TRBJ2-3	CATSREWGGTDTQYF	TGTGCCACCAGCAGAGAATGGGGGGGGACAGATACGCAGTATTTT
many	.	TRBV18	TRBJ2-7	CASSPGDRSYEQYF	TGTGCCAGCTCACCAGGCGACAGGTCCTACGAGCAGTACTTC
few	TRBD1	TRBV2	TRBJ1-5	CASSQSASGGNQPQHF	TGTGCCAGCTCTCAAAGTGCCTCAGGGGGAAATCAGCCCCAGCATTTT
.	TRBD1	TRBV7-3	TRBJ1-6	CASSLRQGGLIHF	TGTGCCAGCAGCTTAAGACAGGGGGGCCTCATCCACTTT
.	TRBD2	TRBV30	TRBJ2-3	CASPLAGVTDTQYF	TGTGCCTCCCCACTAGCGGGAGTCACAGATACGCAGTATTTT
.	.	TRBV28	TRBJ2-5	CASSARGALYF	TGTGCGAGCAGTGCCCGGGGGGCACTGTACTTC
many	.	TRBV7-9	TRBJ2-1	CASSSVEGGAIEQFF	TGTGCCAGCAGCTCTGTAGAAGGGGGGGCGATTGAGCAGTTCTTC
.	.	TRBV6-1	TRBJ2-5	CASSDLRGRGTPYF	TGTGCCAGCAGTGACCTAAGGGGACGGGGGACCCCGTACTTC
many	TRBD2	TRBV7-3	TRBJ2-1	CASSLRSGGAAFF	TGTGCCAGCAGCTTAAGAAGCGGGGGGGCCGCGTTCTTC
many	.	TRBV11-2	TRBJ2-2	CASKLLWGLGPGELFF	TGTGCCAGCAAGCTCCTGTGGGGACTCGGACCCGGGGAGCTGTTTTTT
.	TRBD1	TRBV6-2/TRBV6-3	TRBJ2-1	CASIPGQGGNNEQFF	TGTGCCAGCATCCCGGGACAGGGGGGAAACAATGAGCAGTTCTTC
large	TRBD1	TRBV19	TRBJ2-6	CASSPSQGAGANVLTF	TGTGCCAGTAGTCCCAGCCAGGGGGCTGGGGCCAACGTCCTGACTTTC
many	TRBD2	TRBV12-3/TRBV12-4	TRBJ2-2	CASGFRSGGAHGELFF	TGTGCCAGCGGGTTCAGGAGCGGGGGGGCTCACGGGGAGCTGTTTTTT
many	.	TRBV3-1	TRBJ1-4	CASSQGWGDEKLFF	TGTGCCAGCAGCCAAGGATGGGGGGATGAAAAACTGTTTTTT
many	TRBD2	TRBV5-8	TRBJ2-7	CASSRGLAGGPDEQYF	TGTGCCAGCAGCCGGGGACTAGCGGGAGGGCCTGACGAGCAGTACTTC
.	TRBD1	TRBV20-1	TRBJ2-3	CSASRTGWVTDTQYF	TGCAGTGCTAGCAGGACAGGGTGGGTGACCGATACGCAGTATTTT
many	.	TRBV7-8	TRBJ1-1	CASSLMGLGNTEAFF	TGTGCCAGCAGCTTAATGGGTCTAGGGAACACTGAAGCTTTCTTT
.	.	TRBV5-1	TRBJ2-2	CSSSLAAGSGELFF	TGCTCCAGCAGCTTAGCGGCAGGGTCCGGGGAGCTGTTTTTT
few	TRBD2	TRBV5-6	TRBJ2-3	CASSLGTTSTDTQYF	TGTGCCAGCAGCTTAGGGACTACCTCCACAGATACGCAGTATTTT
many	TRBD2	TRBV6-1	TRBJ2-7	CASKVAGGLSRSYEQYF	TGTGCCAGCAAAGTAGCGGGGGGACTTTCTAGGTCCTACGAGCAGTACTTC
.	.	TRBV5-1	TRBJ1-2	CASSPVNYGYAF	TGCGCCAGCAGCCCGGTGAACTATGGCTACGCCTTC
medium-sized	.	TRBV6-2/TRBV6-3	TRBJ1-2	CASSYPQTF	TGTGCCAGCAGTTACCCTCAAACCTTC
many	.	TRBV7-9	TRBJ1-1	CASSLGGGRDAFF	TGTGCCAGCAGCTTAGGGGGGGGCAGGGATGCTTTCTTT
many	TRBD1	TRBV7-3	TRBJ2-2	CASSLQTGGITGELFF	TGTGCCAGCAGCTTACAGACAGGGGGCATCACCGGGGAGCTGTTTTTT
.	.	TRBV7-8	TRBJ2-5	CASSANQETQYF	TGTGCCAGCAGCGCCAACCAAGAGACCCAGTACTTC